This T cell receptor (beta chain) emerged from a study of cytomegalovirus exposure and HLA in healthy donors. The PCR employed 60 Vbeta primers together with 13 Jbeta primers. Sequencing was performed with immunoSEQ multiplex PCR; in TCRdb, only in-frame clones are kept and a portion is missing. The table records roughly 56,000 clones, about 80% of them present only once. There are 14 residues in the CDR3. Germline V gene sequence: CDR1 SEHNR, CDR2 FQNEAQ (reference sequence). V was clipped by 6 bases and J by 6 bases, with 14 bases between them. This TCR derives from a man aged 50 to 60 in good health and CMV-seropositive. The sample comprised PBMCs. The J gene is TRBJ2-2, the V gene TRBV7-9, with D possibly being TRBD2 (5 bases). The CDR3 DNA is TGTGCCAGCAGTGGCGGAGGTATGCCCGGGGAGCTGTTTTTT. Translated: CASSGGGMPGELFF. Together with reference TRBV7-9 and TRBJ2-2, the CDR3 gives the full variable domain: DTGVSQNPRHKITKRGQNVTFRCDPISEHNRLYWYRQTLGQGPEFLTYFQNEAQLEKSRLLSDRFSAERPKGSFSTLEIQRTEQGDSAMYLCASSGGGMPGELFFGEGSRLTVL.